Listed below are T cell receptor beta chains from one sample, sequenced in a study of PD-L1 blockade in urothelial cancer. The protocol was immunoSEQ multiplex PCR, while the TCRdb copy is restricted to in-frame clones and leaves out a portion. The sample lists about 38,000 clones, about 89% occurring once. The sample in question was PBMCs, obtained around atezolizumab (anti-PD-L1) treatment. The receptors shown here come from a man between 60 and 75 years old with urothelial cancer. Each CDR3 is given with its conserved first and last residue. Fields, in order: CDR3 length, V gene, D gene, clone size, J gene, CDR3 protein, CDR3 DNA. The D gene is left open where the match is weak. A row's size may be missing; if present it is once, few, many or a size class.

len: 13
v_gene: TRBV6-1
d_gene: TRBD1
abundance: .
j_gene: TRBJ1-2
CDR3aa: CASSVGQGDGYTF
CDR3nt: TGTGCCAGCAGTGTTGGACAGGGGGATGGCTACACCTTC

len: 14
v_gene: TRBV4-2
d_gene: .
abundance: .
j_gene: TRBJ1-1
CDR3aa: CASSPGALNTEAFF
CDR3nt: TGTGCCAGCAGCCCAGGGGCCCTGAACACTGAAGCTTTCTTT

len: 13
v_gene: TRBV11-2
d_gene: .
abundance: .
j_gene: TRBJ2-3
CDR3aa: CASSSGESDTQYF
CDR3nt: TGTGCCAGCAGCTCAGGGGAATCAGATACGCAGTATTTT

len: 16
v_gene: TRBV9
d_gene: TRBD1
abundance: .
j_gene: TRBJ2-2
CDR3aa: CASSPRTGSNTGELFF
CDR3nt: TGTGCCAGCAGCCCCAGGACAGGGAGCAACACCGGGGAGCTGTTTTTT

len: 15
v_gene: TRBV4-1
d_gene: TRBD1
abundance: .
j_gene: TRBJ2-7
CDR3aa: CASSHRDRGHDEQYF
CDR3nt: TGCGCCAGCAGCCACCGGGACAGGGGGCACGACGAGCAGTACTTC

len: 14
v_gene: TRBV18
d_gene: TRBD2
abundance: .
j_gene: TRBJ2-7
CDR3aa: CASSPPGGVYEQYF
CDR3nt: TGTGCCAGCTCACCACCGGGGGGGGTCTACGAGCAGTACTTC

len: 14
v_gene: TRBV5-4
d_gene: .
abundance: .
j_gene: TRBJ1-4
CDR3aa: CASSPGDGVEKLFF
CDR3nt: TGTGCCAGCAGCCCGGGAGACGGGGTTGAAAAACTGTTTTTT

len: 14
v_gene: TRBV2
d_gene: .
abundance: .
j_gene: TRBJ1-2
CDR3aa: CASSVLGEAYGYTF
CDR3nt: TGTGCCAGCAGTGTATTGGGGGAGGCCTATGGCTACACCTTC

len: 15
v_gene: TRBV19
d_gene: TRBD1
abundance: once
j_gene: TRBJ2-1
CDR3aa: CASTTGTVSYNEQFF
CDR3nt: TGTGCCAGTACCACCGGGACAGTGTCCTACAATGAGCAGTTCTTC

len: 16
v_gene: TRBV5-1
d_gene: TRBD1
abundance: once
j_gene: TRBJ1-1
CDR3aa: CASSLTRTGMNTEAFF
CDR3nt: TGCGCCAGCAGCCTTACCCGGACAGGAATGAACACTGAAGCTTTCTTT

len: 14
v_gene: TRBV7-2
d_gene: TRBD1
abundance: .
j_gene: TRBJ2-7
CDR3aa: CASSLASGTGWQYF
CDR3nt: TGTGCCAGCAGCCTAGCCTCCGGGACAGGGTGGCAGTACTTC

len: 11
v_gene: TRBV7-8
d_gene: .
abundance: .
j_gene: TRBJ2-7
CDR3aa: CASSFQDWQYF
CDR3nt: TGTGCCAGCAGCTTTCAGGATTGGCAGTACTTC

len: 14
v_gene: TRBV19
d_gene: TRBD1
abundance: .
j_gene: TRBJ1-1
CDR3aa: CASSYRGRNTEAFF
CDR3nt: TGTGCCAGTAGTTACAGGGGGAGGAACACTGAAGCTTTCTTT

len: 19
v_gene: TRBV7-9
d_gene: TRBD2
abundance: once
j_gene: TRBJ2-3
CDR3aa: CASRSSWGRTSGREVTQYF
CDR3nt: TGTGCCAGCAGGTCATCATGGGGTCGGACTAGCGGCCGGGAAGTTACGCAGTATTTT

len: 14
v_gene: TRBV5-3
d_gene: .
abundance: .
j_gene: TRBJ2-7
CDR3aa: CARSPTTSTYEQYF
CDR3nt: TGTGCCAGAAGCCCGACCACTAGCACCTACGAGCAGTACTTC

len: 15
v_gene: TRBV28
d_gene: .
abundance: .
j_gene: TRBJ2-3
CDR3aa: CASSLPLAATDTQYF
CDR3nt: TGTGCCAGCAGTTTACCGCTAGCAGCGACAGATACGCAGTATTTT

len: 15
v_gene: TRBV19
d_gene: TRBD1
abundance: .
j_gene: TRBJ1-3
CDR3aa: CASTTLRDSGNTIYF
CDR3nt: TGTGCCAGTACTACTCTCCGGGACAGTGGAAACACCATATATTTT

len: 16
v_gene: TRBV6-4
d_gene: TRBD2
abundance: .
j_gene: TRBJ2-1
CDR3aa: CASSGGTSGSWSEQFF
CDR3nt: TGTGCCAGCAGTGGAGGGACTAGCGGGAGTTGGAGTGAGCAGTTCTTC

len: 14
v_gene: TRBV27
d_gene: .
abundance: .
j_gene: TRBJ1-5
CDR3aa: CASSWGPSNQPQHF
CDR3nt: TGTGCCAGCAGCTGGGGCCCCAGCAATCAGCCCCAGCATTTT

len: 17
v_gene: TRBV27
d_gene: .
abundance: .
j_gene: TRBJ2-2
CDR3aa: CASKRTGGRVNTGELFF
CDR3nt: TGTGCCAGCAAACGGACTGGGGGCAGGGTGAACACCGGGGAGCTGTTTTTT

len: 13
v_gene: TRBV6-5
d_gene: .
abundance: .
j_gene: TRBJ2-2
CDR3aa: CASSSPGTGELFF
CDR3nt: TGTGCCAGCAGCTCTCCGGGGACCGGGGAGCTGTTTTTT

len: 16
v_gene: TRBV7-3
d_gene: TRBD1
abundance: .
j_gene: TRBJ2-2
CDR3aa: CASSSTGPGDTGELFF
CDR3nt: TGTGCCAGCAGCTCGACAGGGCCCGGGGACACCGGGGAGCTGTTTTTT

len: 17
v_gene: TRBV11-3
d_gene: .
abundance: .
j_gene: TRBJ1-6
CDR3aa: CASSLVQEAISNSPLHF
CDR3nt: TGTGCCAGCAGCTTAGTGCAGGAGGCAATCTCTAATTCACCCCTCCACTTT

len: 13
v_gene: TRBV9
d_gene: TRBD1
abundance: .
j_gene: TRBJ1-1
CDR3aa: CASSGIGTAEAFF
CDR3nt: TGTGCCAGCAGCGGGATAGGGACAGCCGAAGCTTTCTTT

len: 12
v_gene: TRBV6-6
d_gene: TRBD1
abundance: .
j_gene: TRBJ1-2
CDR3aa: CASSLTGYGYTF
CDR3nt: TGTGCCAGCAGCTTGACAGGGTACGGCTACACCTTC

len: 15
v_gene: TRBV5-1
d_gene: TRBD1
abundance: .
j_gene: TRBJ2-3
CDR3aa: CASTPWVQGSDTQYF
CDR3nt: TGCGCCAGTACCCCTTGGGTACAGGGGTCAGATACGCAGTATTTT

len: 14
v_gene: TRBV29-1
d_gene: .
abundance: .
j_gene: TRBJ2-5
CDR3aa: CSGVMAGWEETQYF
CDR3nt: TGCAGCGGGGTAATGGCAGGCTGGGAGGAGACCCAGTACTTC

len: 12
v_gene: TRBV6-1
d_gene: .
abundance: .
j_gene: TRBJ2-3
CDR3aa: CASRTGADTQYF
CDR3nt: TGTGCCAGCAGGACCGGGGCAGATACGCAGTATTTT

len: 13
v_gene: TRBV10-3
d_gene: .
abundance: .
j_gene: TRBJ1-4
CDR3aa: CAIKARDNEKLFF
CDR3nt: TGTGCCATCAAAGCCAGGGATAATGAAAAACTGTTTTTT

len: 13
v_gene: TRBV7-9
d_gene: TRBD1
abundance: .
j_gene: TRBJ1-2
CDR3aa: CASSETGDYGYTF
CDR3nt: TGTGCCAGCAGCGAGACAGGGGACTATGGCTACACCTTC

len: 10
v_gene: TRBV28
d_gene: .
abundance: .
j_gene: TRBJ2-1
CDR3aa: CASSYGEQFF
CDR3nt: TGTGCCAGCAGTTACGGTGAGCAGTTCTTC

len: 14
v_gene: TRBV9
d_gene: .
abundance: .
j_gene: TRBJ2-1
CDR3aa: CASSVATRRNEQFF
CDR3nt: TGTGCCAGCAGCGTTGCTACCCGGAGGAATGAGCAGTTCTTC

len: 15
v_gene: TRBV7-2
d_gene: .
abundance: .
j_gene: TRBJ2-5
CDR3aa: CASSVTPQGSATQYF
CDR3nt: TGTGCCAGCAGCGTCACCCCACAGGGCTCGGCGACCCAGTACTTC

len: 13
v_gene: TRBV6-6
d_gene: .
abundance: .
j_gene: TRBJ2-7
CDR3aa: CASSLKSGYEQYF
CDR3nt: TGTGCCAGCAGCCTCAAGTCGGGGTACGAGCAGTACTTC

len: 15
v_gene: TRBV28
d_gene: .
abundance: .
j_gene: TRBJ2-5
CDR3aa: CASSWPVGGQETQYF
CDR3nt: TGTGCCAGCAGTTGGCCCGTGGGGGGCCAAGAGACCCAGTACTTC

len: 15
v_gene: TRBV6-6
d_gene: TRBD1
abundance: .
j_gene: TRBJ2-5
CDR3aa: CASSYPRTGQETQYF
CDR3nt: TGTGCCAGCAGTTACCCACGGACAGGCCAAGAGACCCAGTACTTC

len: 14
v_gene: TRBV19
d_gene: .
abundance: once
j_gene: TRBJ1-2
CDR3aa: CATAQGPANYGYTF
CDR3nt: TGTGCTACCGCCCAGGGCCCAGCTAACTATGGCTACACCTTC

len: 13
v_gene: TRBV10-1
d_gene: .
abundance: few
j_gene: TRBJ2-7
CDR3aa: CASSESAGSEQYF
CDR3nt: TGCGCCAGCAGTGAGTCTGCCGGGAGCGAGCAGTACTTC